Shown below are 15 T cell receptor beta chains from a single sample sequenced in a study of T cells in Graves' hyperthyroidism and ophthalmopathy. The CDR3 regions of TCR beta were amplified from RNA transcripts. Initially, a first-round RT-PCR of the TCR CDR3 employed the HTBI primer set. Each CDR3 protein gets one entry after TCRdb re-called the multiplex PCR reads with MiXCR. This sample yields 470,000 or so distinct CDR3 sequences, of which around 21% are seen a single time; less than 30% belongs to the top ten. Sequenced: blood. The source of these receptors is a man aged 18 to 30 with Graves' hyperthyroidism.

There are many counts of this clonotype. This sequence joins TRBV13 and TRBJ2-3; 10 bases fit TRBD1. The CDR3 runs 16 residues. Losses at the gene ends were 5 bases for V and 4 bases for J; bases not matched to a gene: 9. Per germline, CDR1 PRHDT and CDR2 FYEKMQ (reference sequence). DNA for the CDR3: TGTGCCAGCAGCACAAGACAGGGGGCTTTACCAGATACGCAGTATTTT. It translates to CASSTRQGALPDTQYF.

In its sample, this clonotype was seen many times. The rearrangement joins TRBV6-1 to TRBJ1-1; 8 bases fit TRBD1. This CDR3 contains 15 residues. The V and J ends lost 6 bases and 3 bases, in that order; junction bases with no gene match: 9. Germline V gene lookup returns CDR1 MNHNS and CDR2 SASEGT. The CDR3: CASSGAPGGYTEAFF. Written as DNA, the CDR3 is TGTGCCAGCAGCGGAGCCCCAGGGGGCTACACTGAAGCTTTCTTT.

In this sample, this clonotype turned up many times. The chain employs TRBV12-3 or TRBV12-4 and TRBJ1-1; 10 nucleotides agree with TRBD1. CDR3 length: 15 residues. Trimming at V came to 5 bases and at J to 2 bases, leaving 5 bases not matched to a gene. In DNA, the CDR3 is TGTGCCAGCAGTGAACGACAGGGGGCAAACACTGAAGCTTTCTTT. It codes for CASSERQGANTEAFF.

This clonotype was detected only a few times. This chain links TRBV6-1 with TRBJ1-2; the D is unclear. CDR3 size: 16 residues. The V end lost 6 bases, the J end lost 8 bases, and 25 bases lay between the germline ends. Germline-derived CDR1 and CDR2 are MNHNS and SASEGT. CDR3 protein: CASSPILSRVIGGYTF. CDR3 coding DNA: TGTGCCAGCAGCCCCATACTTTCCCGGGTGATTGGAGGCTACACCTTC.

This clonotype was counted between two and nine times. A read error is possible here, since a much larger clone lies one base away. The chain recombines TRBV25-1 with TRBJ2-2; 7 bases match TRBD2. This CDR3 contains 13 residues. Germline loops: CDR1 MGHDK, CDR2 SYGVNS. For the CDR3, the DNA is TGTGCCAGCAGTAAAGGGAGGGCCGGGGAGCTGTGTTTT. It specifies CASSKGRAGELCF.

The table lists this clonotype with many counts. Mismatch with germline at one junction end may stem from a read error. V gene TRBV5-1 combines with J gene TRBJ2-7, with 8 bases identical to TRBD1. Germline V gene sequence: CDR1 SGHRS, CDR2 YFSETQ. CDR3 length: 13 residues. The chain's CDR3 is CASSPGGAYEQYF. In DNA form, the CDR3 reads TGTGCCAGCAGCCCAGGGGGCGCCTACGAGCAGTACTTC.

This clonotype was seen repeatedly, ten times or more. For the CDR3, the DNA is TGTGCCAGCAGCCCACCCGTACGGTATGGCTACACCTTC. Amino acids: CASSPPVRYGYTF. The chain has TRBV2 and TRBJ1-2; D remains ambiguous. The V and J ends lost 6 bases and 5 bases respectively, with 13 bases between them. The length of the CDR3 is 13 residues. Germline CDR1 reads SNHLY; CDR2 reads FYNNEI.

This clonotype was observed at least ten times. The chain employs TRBV13 and TRBJ1-2; D uncertain. CDR1 is PRHDT and CDR2 is FYEKMQ in the germline V gene (reference sequence). Between the trimmed V and J ends, which lost 4 bases and 4 bases, there was a span of 10 bases. This CDR3 has 13 residues. The CDR3 region is CASSSGRSYGYTF. CDR3 in DNA: TGTGCCAGCAGCTCCGGACGGAGCTATGGCTACACCTTC. The variable domain in full, with the rest retrieved from reference TRBV13 and TRBJ1-2, is AAGVIQSPRHLIKEKRETATLKCYPIPRHDTVYWYQQGPGQDPQFLISFYEKMQSDKGSIPDRFSAQQFSDYHSELNMSSLELGDSALYFCASSSGRSYGYTFGSGTRLTVV.

This clonotype was counted many times. This rearrangement joins TRBV29-1 to TRBJ2-7, with D tentatively TRBD1 (5 bases). V was cut by 6 bases and J by 2 bases, with 8 bases left in between. Germline loops: CDR1 SQVTM, CDR2 ANQGSEA. The CDR3 has 11 residues. In DNA, the CDR3 is TGCAGCGTGAAAGGGGCCTACGAGCAGTACTTC. This sequence encodes CSVKGAYEQYF.

This clonotype was counted at least ten times. An end of the junction does not agree with germline; a read error may underlie this. This sequence joins TRBV7-7 and TRBJ2-5, with D hard to call. In germline, CDR1 is SSHAT, CDR2 FNYEAQ (reference sequence). The CDR3 runs 13 residues. This CDR3 is CASSFSLQETQYF. The DNA of the CDR3 is TGTGCTAGCAGCTTTTCCCTCCAAGAGACCCAGTACTTC.

In this sample, this clonotype turned up many times. The chain carries TRBV6-1 and TRBJ1-1; D not resolved. V lost 2 bases, J lost 1 base, and 8 bases lay in between. The CDR3 totals 14 residues. Germline loops: CDR1 MNHNS, CDR2 SASEGT. CDR3 nucleotide sequence: TGTGCCAGCAGTGAAACAGTCTCGAACACTGAAGCTTTCTTT. This codes for CASSETVSNTEAFF.

There are many counts of this clonotype. The chain carries TRBV19 and TRBJ1-1, with TRBD1 matching over 7 bases. Unmatched junction bases numbered 5, after V lost 3 bases and J lost 1 base. The CDR3 has 15 amino acids. Looked up from germline, CDR1 is LNHDA and CDR2 is SQIVND (reference sequence). The CDR3: CASSIQGTENTEAFF. The CDR3 DNA reads TGTGCCAGTAGTATTCAGGGGACAGAGAACACTGAAGCTTTCTTT. The full variable domain, completed using reference TRBV19 and TRBJ1-1, is DGGITQSPKYLFRKEGQNVTLSCEQNLNHDAMYWYRQDPGQGLRLIYYSQIVNDFQKGDIAEGYSVSREKKESFPLTVTSAQKNPTAFYLCASSIQGTENTEAFFGQGTRLTVV.

The chain is built from TRBV4-1 and TRBJ1-5; no definite D call. The CDR3 runs 18 residues. V was trimmed by 0 bases and J by 3 bases, leaving 18 bases between them. Germline lookup yields CDR1 MGHRA and CDR2 YSYEKL. The CDR3 coding sequence is TGCGCCAGCAGCCAAGAACCCCTTTCTGGAGGTAACAATCAGCCCCAGCATTTT. Translation: CASSQEPLSGGNNQPQHF.

In its sample, this clonotype was seen many times. V is TRBV7-2 and J is TRBJ2-7; 9 bases agree with TRBD2. Germline V gene data show CDR1 as SGHTA and CDR2 as FQGNSA. The V and J ends lost 4 bases and 5 bases, in that order; junction bases with no gene match: 9. The CDR3 is made up of 15 amino acids. The CDR3 is CASSWEAGGPNEQYF. The CDR3 DNA sequence: TGTGCCAGCAGCTGGGAAGCGGGGGGCCCTAACGAGCAGTACTTC.

This clonotype showed up just once. A much larger clone is a single base away; this may be a read error. CDR3 amino acids: CASSVAQGVNTGELCF. The CDR3 DNA sequence: TGTGCCAGCAGTGTAGCGCAGGGCGTGAACACCGGGGAGCTGTGTTTT. V gene TRBV7-8 combines with J gene TRBJ2-2; D may correspond to TRBD1 or TRBD2 (5 bases each). Germline V gene sequence: CDR1 SGHVS, CDR2 FQNEAQ. The length of the CDR3 is 16 residues.